Included here is one TCR beta chain sequence, with context. Its antigen is undetermined. Reverse transcription of extracted RNA yielded cDNA, which provided the sequencing template. The protocol was immunoSEQ multiplex PCR, while the TCRdb copy is restricted to in-frame clones and leaves out a portion. The repertoire holds fewer than 250,000 clones, 35% to 45% seen once, with around 0.48% in the top ten. The CDR3 has 14 amino acids. V trimming: 2 bases; J trimming: 9 bases; junction bases outside the gene matches: 7. The V gene's germline CDR1 is SGHTA and CDR2 FQGNSA. The sample's treatment: oral pan-JAK inhibitor, 5-10 mg twice daily. This entry is derived from a study of CD8+ T cells in alopecia areata. Findings and caveats of the study: Sharing of TCRs across patients appeared less clear than in mice, possibly for HLA-related reasons.

The sequencing used CD4+ T cells sorted from blood, collected at roughly week 30, from a patient treated with tofacitinib. This sequence joins TRBV7-2 and TRBJ2-1; TRBD2 matches at 7 bases. The source is a human donor with alopecia areata. The CDR3 nucleotides are TGTGCCAGCAGCTTATCTCGGACTAGGAGTGAGCAGTTCTTC. Translation: CASSLSRTRSEQFF.